This T cell receptor beta chain derives from a study of blood T cells in healthy people across ages. Background on the study: About one barcoded beta molecule per two T cells was captured by template switching.

The table lists this clonotype with a few counts. Alongside a J-beta primer mix, a sample-barcoded 5' primer served in a second PCR lasting 7 to 11 cycles. TCRdb reprocessed the 5' RACE reads via MiXCR and lists one record per CDR3 protein. The table records around 1,500,000 distinct CDR3 sequences, around two fifths of them present only once. The specimen was blood. This TCR was sampled from a woman aged 18-29 years in good health.

In nucleotides, the CDR3 is TGTGCCAGCAGCCGCTACACCTTC. This sequence encodes CASSRYTF. The chain combines TRBV13 with TRBJ1-2; no clear D gene. Germline V CDR1 and CDR2: PRHDT, FYEKMQ (reference sequence). This CDR3 has 8 amino acids. V shed 5 bases and J shed 9 bases, with 1 base lying between them.